Listed here are 13 T cell receptor beta chains from one sample, sequenced in a study of blood T cells in healthy people across ages. A J-beta primer mix and a sample-barcoded 5' primer were used in a second PCR of about 7 to 11 cycles. TCRdb re-analysed the 5' RACE reads in MiXCR, keeping a single row per CDR3 protein. In the table there are roughly 800,000 distinct CDR3 sequences, under 40% of which are singletons. The sequenced sample consisted of blood. These receptors came from a man between 18 and 29 years old in good health.

V gene TRBV12-3 or TRBV12-4 combines with J gene TRBJ2-2; D is unresolved. The CDR3 covers 15 residues. V gave up 2 bases and J gave up 0 bases, with 7 bases separating them. The CDR3 here is CASSLQISNTGELFF. CDR3 sequence (DNA): TGTGCCAGCAGTTTACAAATCTCGAACACCGGGGAGCTGTTTTTT.

This clonotype was seen more than once but under ten times. This chain's CDR3 is CSAGRVGTDTQYF. In nucleotides, the CDR3 is TGCAGTGCAGGGAGAGTCGGCACAGATACGCAGTATTTT. The chain carries TRBV20-1 and TRBJ2-3; D is possibly TRBD2 (5 bases). The CDR3 is 13 residues long. The V gene's germline CDR1 is DFQATT and CDR2 SNEGSKA (reference sequence). The V and J ends lost 6 bases and 1 base respectively, with 11 bases between them.

This chain links TRBV2 with TRBJ1-6; D is unclear. V was cut by 4 bases and J by 6 bases, with 13 bases left in between. The CDR3 covers 15 residues. Germline assignment: CDR1 SNHLY and CDR2 FYNNEI. The CDR3 protein is CASSVRGSLNSPLHF. The CDR3 nucleotides read TGTGCCAGCAGTGTTCGAGGGAGCCTTAATTCACCCCTCCACTTT. Supplemented by reference TRBV2 and TRBJ1-6, the full variable domain reads EPEVTQTPSHQVTQMGQEVILRCVPISNHLYFYWYRQILGQKVEFLVSFYNNEISEKSEIFDDQFSVERPDGSNFTLKIRSTKLEDSAMYFCASSVRGSLNSPLHFGNGTRLTVT.

A few counts support this clonotype. The chain links TRBV19 to TRBJ2-3; possible D gene TRBD2, 6 bases. V gave up 4 bases and J gave up 0 bases, with 14 bases separating them. Looked up from germline, CDR1 is LNHDA and CDR2 is SQIVND (reference sequence). This CDR3 region has 16 residues. The CDR3 DNA reads TGTGCCAGTAGTACCACTGGCGGGATCAGCACAGATACGCAGTATTTT. It encodes CASSTTGGISTDTQYF.

The chain links TRBV28 to TRBJ1-5, with 11 bases matching TRBD1. CDR3 length: 20 amino acids. Germline V gene lookup returns CDR1 MDHEN and CDR2 SYDVKM. The J segment lost 2 bases and the V segment lost 3 bases, leaving 15 bases of the junction unmatched. The CDR3 here is CASSFPGRTGGLEGNQPQHF. CDR3 sequence (DNA): TGTGCCAGCAGTTTCCCCGGCCGGACAGGGGGCCTTGAAGGCAATCAGCCCCAGCATTTT.

This clonotype showed up just a few times. This chain connects TRBV7-2 to TRBJ1-2; 8 nucleotides agree with TRBD1. V lost 5 bases and J lost 4; bases outside the gene matches: 9. CDR3 length: 15 amino acids. Germline V lookup: CDR1 SGHTA, CDR2 FQGNSA. The CDR3 DNA reads TGTGCCAGCAGCATTAACCAGGGGGCCGGCTATGGCTACACCTTC. It yields the protein CASSINQGAGYGYTF. Combining the CDR3 with reference TRBV7-2 and TRBJ1-2 gives the whole variable domain GAGVSQSPSNKVTEKGKDVELRCDPISGHTALYWYRQSLGQGLEFLIYFQGNSAPDKSGLPSDRFSAERTGGSVSTLTIQRTQQEDSAVYLCASSINQGAGYGYTFGSGTRLTVV.

This clonotype was seen repeatedly, ten times or more. The V gene is TRBV7-2, the J gene TRBJ1-2; D gene unclear. V was pared by 4 bases and J by 4 bases, with 7 bases between. The CDR3 totals 12 residues. From germline, CDR1 is SGHTA and CDR2 FQGNSA. CDR3 region: CASSSGAYGYTF. The CDR3 nucleotides are TGTGCCAGCAGCTCAGGTGCCTATGGCTACACCTTC.

The rearrangement joins TRBV4-3 to TRBJ1-5; possible D gene TRBD1, 6 bases. The CDR3 totals 15 residues. Germline loops: CDR1 LGHNA, CDR2 YSLEER. The V gene lost 0 bases and the J gene lost 7 bases, with 13 bases spanning the gap. In DNA form, the CDR3 reads TGCGCCAGCAGCCAAGACTGGGGGCAAGGACAGCCCCAGCATTTT. Residues: CASSQDWGQGQPQHF.

This sequence joins TRBV4-2 and TRBJ2-1; TRBD2 agrees at 16 bases. There are 21 residues in the CDR3. The germline CDR1 and CDR2 sequences are LGHNA and YNFKEQ. The J segment lost 1 base and the V segment lost 2 bases, leaving 11 bases of the junction unmatched. CDR3 loop: CASSQKVGTSGGARSYNEQFF. CDR3 sequence (DNA): TGTGCCAGCAGCCAAAAAGTGGGGACTAGCGGGGGGGCGAGATCCTACAATGAGCAGTTCTTC.

This clonotype was seen repeatedly, ten times or more. The rearrangement links TRBV12-3 or TRBV12-4 to TRBJ2-1, with 11 bases matching TRBD1. This CDR3 spans 15 amino acids. V lost 5 bases to trimming and J lost 9 bases; unmatched junction nucleotides: 9. CDR3 sequence reads: CASSPPGQGVPEQFF. The CDR3 bases are TGTGCCAGCAGTCCCCCGGGACAGGGGGTTCCTGAGCAGTTCTTC.

Regarding this clonotype: A single base separates this from a much larger clone, so it may be a read error. This chain connects TRBV20-1 to TRBJ2-1; 11 positions match TRBD1. V lost 6 bases, J lost 10 bases, and 8 bases stayed unmatched. CDR1 and CDR2 (germline): DFQATT, SNEGSKA (reference sequence). This CDR3 contains 13 residues. CDR3 coding DNA: TGCAGTGCCCAGGACAGGGGGCCTTACGAGCAGTTCTTC. It specifies CSAQDRGPYEQFF.

The sample holds one count of this clonotype. The V gene is TRBV27, the J gene TRBJ2-4, with D unresolved. Germline CDR1 MNHEY, CDR2 SMNVEV (reference sequence). This CDR3 comprises 13 residues. V was clipped by 6 bases and J by 0 bases, with 6 bases between them. This CDR3 reads CASRRKAKNIQYF. DNA for the CDR3: TGTGCCAGCAGGCGGAAAGCCAAAAACATTCAGTACTTC.

The genes are TRBV27 and TRBJ2-2; D possibly uses TRBD1 or TRBD2 (5 bases each). V was shortened by 7 bases and J by 0 bases, with 21 bases between the two germline ends. CDR3 length equals 18 residues. Germline V gene lookup returns CDR1 MNHEY and CDR2 SMNVEV (reference sequence). CDR3 residues: CASTLRRVRGPNTGELFF. As DNA, the CDR3 is TGTGCCAGCACCCTTCGTAGGGTACGGGGCCCGAACACCGGGGAGCTGTTTTTT.